Listed below are T cell receptor beta chains from one sample, sequenced in a study of blood T cell repertoires in COVID-19. The method was immunoSEQ multiplex PCR; TCRdb's version includes in-frame clones alone and lacks a portion of them. The repertoire consists of 140,000 to 150,000 clones, with approximately 80% occurring once and the leading ten covering about 10%. The specimen sequenced was peripheral blood. The receptors come from a man between 60 and 75 years old with active or convalescent COVID-19. CDR3s include the opening cysteine and the closing phenylalanine or tryptophan. A D gene is named only where the DNA matches it firmly. Size is stated for part of the rows, as once, few or many counts, or as a class when the clone is expanded.

d_gene | abundance | len | j_gene | v_gene | CDR3aa | CDR3nt
TRBD1 | - | 14 | TRBJ2-5 | TRBV7-2 | CASSSRTGGETQYF | TGTGCCAGCAGCTCACGGACAGGCGGAGAGACCCAGTACTTC
- | - | 15 | TRBJ2-1 | TRBV9 | CASSVARMPYNEQFF | TGTGCCAGCAGCGTAGCGCGGATGCCCTACAATGAGCAGTTCTTC
TRBD1 | few | 15 | TRBJ1-2 | TRBV6-2/TRBV6-3 | CASSGTDRGDYGYTF | TGTGCCAGCAGTGGCACGGACAGGGGAGACTATGGCTACACCTTC
- | - | 13 | TRBJ1-4 | TRBV3-1/TRBV3-2 | CASSWNGNEKLFF | TGTGCCAGCAGTTGGAACGGGAATGAAAAACTGTTTTTT
- | - | 14 | TRBJ1-2 | TRBV14 | CASSQGSEVWGYTF | TGTGCCAGCAGCCAAGGGTCGGAGGTCTGGGGCTACACCTTC
- | - | 16 | TRBJ1-2 | TRBV5-4 | CASSWPSSGRGGGYTF | TGTGCCAGCAGCTGGCCGTCCTCGGGGAGGGGGGGCGGCTACACCTTC
- | - | 15 | TRBJ1-2 | TRBV15 | CATSGGGRDLYGYTF | TGTGCCACCAGCGGCGGTGGCAGAGATCTCTATGGCTACACCTTC
- | - | 16 | TRBJ1-3 | TRBV18 | CASSPGGGPTGNTIYF | TGTGCCAGCTCACCTGGGGGGGGTCCTACTGGAAACACCATATATTTT
- | - | 16 | TRBJ1-5 | TRBV24-1 | CATSEGQGGSNQPQHF | TGTGCCACCAGTGAGGGTCAGGGAGGGAGCAATCAGCCCCAGCATTTT
- | - | 19 | TRBJ2-1 | TRBV12-2 | CASRFGLAGWIWNYNEQFF | TGTGCAAGTCGCTTCGGACTAGCGGGTTGGATTTGGAACTACAATGAGCAGTTCTTC